This T cell receptor beta chain was identified during a study of metastatic and nonmetastatic thyroid tumors (dated by TCRdb to 2019 to 2021). Context from the whole study: For patients with malignant and with benign thyroid disease, the researchers compared repertoires between peripheral blood samples and tumor or nodule tissue samples.

A word on this clone: Its recognized antigen is unknown. It has no much larger one-base neighbor in the sample; base qualities were not kept.

Receptor libraries were prepared by PCR. The data were produced on an Illumina HiSeq 4000. High-throughput sequencing was used to profile the TCR beta-chain CDR3 region of every patient. The original pipeline was this. Drawing on CDR3 differences between clinicopathological groups, the researchers built a classifier meant to tell apart patients with distant-metastatic papillary thyroid cancer. Repertoire diversity was assessed with the Shannon index, and tumor-blood repertoire similarity with the Morisita-Horn index. The public reads were reprocessed in TCRdb via fastp at Q25 and MiXCR, keeping in-frame beta chains. These V and J calls originate from TCRdb's pipeline instead of the authors' own analysis. Within this sample are about 33,000 clones, with 18% of them counted one time only. Clones ranked in the top ten supply approximately 13% of the sample. The CDR1 and CDR2 encoded by the germline V gene are MDHEN and SYDVKM. The CDR3 runs 14 residues from the cysteine to the phenylalanine. Only the CDR3 portion is preserved as DNA: 42 bases, with reading frame beginning at the first base. V is pared back by 3 bases and J by 5 bases, with 12 bases lying between the germline termini.

What the study reported, not specific to this receptor: In both blood and tumor samples, malignant tumors were reported to have significantly higher TCR beta diversity than benign nodules.

Before undergoing thyroid surgery, none of the patients had been given any kind of treatment. Patient clinical samples collected from about 2011 to 2019 were retrospectively analysed using T-cell receptor beta sequencing. This chain joins TRBV28 to TRBJ2-3, and possibly TRBD2, on 5 matching bases. The clonotype was recovered from a male donor with papillary thyroid cancer or a benign thyroid nodule (not recorded which). Some clones in this sample may be carry-over from other donors' samples. The sequencing sample was made of blood. The CDR3 protein is CASSLPEERDTQYF. The nucleotide sequence reads TGTGCCAGCAGTTTGCCGGAGGAGAGAGATACGCAGTATTTT.